A single sample gave rise to the 25 T cell receptor beta chains below, sequenced in a study of cytomegalovirus exposure and HLA in healthy donors. Generated by immunoSEQ multiplex PCR, the TCRdb table keeps only in-frame clones and is missing some. This table has about 69,000 clones, around 96% appearing once. The sequencing input was PBMCs. These receptors all come from a woman aged 18-30 years in good health and CMV-seropositive.

About this clone: Other DNA sequences in the sample encode the same CDR3. The rearrangement joins TRBV7-9 to TRBJ2-5, with a weak D call TRBD2 (6 bases). Deletions cut 3 bases from V and 4 bases from J, with 9 bases between. This CDR3 has 13 residues. Per germline, CDR1 SEHNR and CDR2 FQNEAQ (reference sequence). CDR3 protein: CASSLGGPETQYF. The CDR3 bases are TGTGCCAGCAGCTTGGGAGGTCCAGAGACCCAGTACTTC.

The table lists this clone with a count of one. V gene TRBV2 combines with J gene TRBJ2-7, with D possibly matching TRBD1 (6 bases). V shed 3 bases and J shed 3 bases, with 12 bases lying between them. The CDR3 covers 14 residues. The germline V gene has CDR1 SNHLY and CDR2 FYNNEI. CDR3 sequence reads: CASSDTGIVYEQYF. The CDR3 region has the DNA TGTGCCAGCAGTGATACAGGGATTGTCTACGAGCAGTACTTC.

This chain joins TRBV9 and TRBJ2-3; a weak D match, TRBD1 (6 bases). Per germline, CDR1 SGDLS and CDR2 YYNGEE. Trimming took off 8 bases at V and 2 bases at J, with 15 bases between the two ends. This CDR3 is 14 amino acids long. The CDR3 nucleotides read TGTGCCAGTTCGCAGGGGTATTACACAGATACGCAGTATTTT. Amino acid sequence: CASSQGYYTDTQYF.

CDR3 sequence reads: CASSRNGGNGELFF. CDR3 nucleotide sequence: TGTGCCAGCAGCAGGAACGGCGGGAACGGGGAGCTGTTTTTT. The J gene is TRBJ2-2, the V gene TRBV11-2; maybe TRBD2 (6 bases). Germline V gene lookup returns CDR1 SGHAT and CDR2 FQNNGV. Trimming took off 5 bases at V and 7 bases at J, with 14 bases between the two ends. The CDR3 runs 14 residues.

The rearrangement uses TRBV19 and TRBJ2-7, with TRBD2 identical over 11 bases. CDR1 is LNHDA, CDR2 SQIVND, per germline (reference sequence). This CDR3 contains 15 residues. V was clipped by 8 bases and J by 1 base; unmatched bases: 7. CDR3 protein: CASSRTSGPSYEQYF. The CDR3 DNA is TGTGCCAGTTCGAGGACTAGCGGGCCGTCCTACGAGCAGTACTTC. Using reference TRBV19 and TRBJ2-7 for the parts outside the CDR3, the full variable domain is DGGITQSPKYLFRKEGQNVTLSCEQNLNHDAMYWYRQDPGQGLRLIYYSQIVNDFQKGDIAEGYSVSREKKESFPLTVTSAQKNPTAFYLCASSRTSGPSYEQYFGPGTRLTVT.

This clone came up once. The J gene is TRBJ2-3, the V gene TRBV28; a possible D gene is TRBD1 (5 bases). CDR3 size: 15 residues. CDR1 MDHEN and CDR2 SYDVKM come from the germline V gene. Trimming shortened V by 5 bases and J by 0 bases, and 12 bases separated the two germline ends. The CDR3 DNA is TGTGCCAGCAGTCAGGACACCGCCAGCACAGATACGCAGTATTTT. It is translated as CASSQDTASTDTQYF.

The chain recombines TRBV7-3 with TRBJ2-3; D perhaps matches TRBD1 (6 bases). CDR1 and CDR2 from the germline V gene are SGHTA and FQGTGA. With 4 bases removed from V and 4 bases from J, the gap between germline ends came to 6 bases. The CDR3 loop spans 12 amino acids. CDR3 region: CASSSGADTQYF. CDR3 DNA sequence: TGTGCCAGCAGCTCAGGGGCAGATACGCAGTATTTT.

CDR3 bases: TGTGCCAGCAGTGACCAGGGGGGACAGCCCCAGCATTTT. Its translation: CASSDQGGQPQHF. The rearrangement links TRBV2 to TRBJ1-5, with 7 positions matching TRBD1. V dropped 3 bases and J dropped 7; count of bases not matched to a gene: 3. This CDR3 is 13 amino acids long. Per germline, CDR1 SNHLY and CDR2 FYNNEI.

This rearrangement joins TRBV6-5 to TRBJ1-5; no reliable D call. This CDR3 contains 12 residues. The V end lost 5 bases, the J end lost 4 bases, and 6 bases lay between the germline ends. Germline V gene sequence: CDR1 MNHEY, CDR2 SVGAGI. DNA for the CDR3: TGTGCCAGCAGTAAACAGAATCAGCCCCAGCATTTT. Translation: CASSKQNQPQHF.

The chain combines TRBV28 with TRBJ2-7; no clear D. Germline V gene lookup returns CDR1 MDHEN and CDR2 SYDVKM. Trimming cost V 2 bases and J 8 bases, with 16 bases left between them. CDR3 length equals 14 residues. CDR3 protein: CASSLNPSTLKQYF. In nucleotides, the CDR3 is TGTGCCAGCAGTTTAAACCCCTCGACTCTAAAGCAGTACTTC.

The V gene is TRBV28, the J gene TRBJ1-1; unclear D gene. The length of the CDR3 is 13 residues. V shed 6 bases and J shed 4 bases, with 12 bases lying between them. The germline V gene encodes CDR1 MDHEN and CDR2 SYDVKM. CDR3 residues: CASSWAGLTEAFF. CDR3 DNA: TGTGCCAGCAGCTGGGCAGGACTCACTGAAGCTTTCTTT.

The chain combines TRBV6-1 with TRBJ1-2; D might be TRBD1 (5 bases). CDR3 length: 13 residues. The germline V and J ends were trimmed by 4 bases and 2 bases, with 8 bases remaining between them. Germline CDR1 and CDR2: MNHNS and SASEGT. The CDR3 protein is CASSGRQNYGYTF. The CDR3 nucleotides are TGTGCCAGCAGTGGAAGACAGAACTATGGCTACACCTTC.

V gene TRBV28 combines with J gene TRBJ2-7, with 9 nucleotides matching TRBD1. The CDR3 contains 16 residues. J lost 3 bases, V lost 4 bases, and 10 bases had no gene match. Germline lookup yields CDR1 MDHEN and CDR2 SYDVKM. The CDR3: CASSSPGTGKHYEQYF. CDR3 nucleotides: TGTGCCAGCAGTTCCCCCGGGACAGGGAAACACTACGAGCAGTACTTC.

The rearrangement links TRBV12-5 to TRBJ2-7; 8 bases fit TRBD1. V lost 6 bases, J lost 5 bases, and 21 bases stayed unmatched. This CDR3 is built from 18 residues. CDR1 is LGHNT and CDR2 is FRNRAP in the germline V gene. This chain's CDR3 is CASGLPRTGRGLNNEQYF. The CDR3 region has the DNA TGTGCTAGTGGCCTACCCCGTACTGGCAGGGGGCTAAACAACGAGCAGTACTTC. Full variable domain (missing parts from reference TRBV12-5 and TRBJ2-7): DARVTQTPRHKVTEMGQEVTMRCQPILGHNTVFWYRQTMMQGLELLAYFRNRAPLDDSGMPKDRFSAEMPDATLATLKIQPSEPRDSAVYFCASGLPRTGRGLNNEQYFGPGTRLTVT.

The chain couples TRBV5-1 to TRBJ1-5; D unclear. The V end was cut by 1 base, the J end by 0 bases, with 11 bases between. The CDR3 contains 16 residues. Germline V gene sequence: CDR1 SGHRS, CDR2 YFSETQ. CDR3 region: CASSLTGWGSNQPQHF. In DNA form, the CDR3 reads TGCGCCAGCAGCTTGACGGGGTGGGGTAGCAATCAGCCCCAGCATTTT.

The chain has TRBV7-2 and TRBJ1-1, with a weak D call TRBD1 (6 bases). The CDR3 consists of 16 residues. The V and J ends lost 1 base and 10 bases respectively, with 22 bases between them. Per germline, CDR1 SGHTA and CDR2 FQGNSA. The CDR3 DNA reads as TGTGCCAGCAGCTTAGTAGGACAGTTCACGTCCCAGGGAGCTTTCTTT. Translating gives CASSLVGQFTSQGAFF.

The CDR3 DNA follows: TGTGCCAGCAGTCTGGGACAGGCGTTTAATGAAAAACTGTTTTTT. This translates into CASSLGQAFNEKLFF. This sequence joins TRBV28 and TRBJ1-4; TRBD1 agrees at 8 bases. The V gene end was trimmed by 5 bases and the J gene end by 4 bases; junction bases not matched to a gene: 6. This CDR3 region has 15 residues. Looked up from germline, CDR1 is MDHEN and CDR2 is SYDVKM.

J is TRBJ2-7 and V is TRBV30; D gene uncertain. Germline V gene sequence: CDR1 GTSNPN, CDR2 SVGIG (reference sequence). This CDR3 comprises 12 residues. Trimming cost V 4 bases and J 3 bases, with 10 bases left between them. CDR3 amino acids: CAWTGGIYEQYF. The DNA for the CDR3 is TGTGCCTGGACCGGCGGAATCTACGAGCAGTACTTC.

A word on this clone: Germline and junction disagree at one end, which may indicate a read error. The DNA of the CDR3 is TGTGCTAGCAGCTTAGGTGGGAGAGGTGAGACCCAGTACTTC. Amino acids: CASSLGGRGETQYF. The rearrangement joins TRBV7-7 to TRBJ2-5; D is perhaps TRBD2 (5 bases). This CDR3 spans 14 amino acids. Germline CDR1 SSHAT, CDR2 FNYEAQ (reference sequence).

The chain employs TRBV7-2 and TRBJ1-1; D is possibly TRBD1 (5 bases). CDR3 length: 16 amino acids. Looked up from germline, CDR1 is SGHTA and CDR2 is FQGNSA. The V end lost 2 bases, the J end lost 4 bases, and 17 bases lay between the germline ends. CDR3 sequence (DNA): TGTGCCAGCAGCTTAATGGGGGGATCGAGGAGCACTGAAGCTTTCTTT. Its protein is CASSLMGGSRSTEAFF.

V and J are TRBV7-8 and TRBJ2-7, with D perhaps matching TRBD2 (7 bases). Germline loops: CDR1 SGHVS, CDR2 FQNEAQ. Trimming shortened V by 6 bases and J by 7 bases, and 22 bases separated the two germline ends. The CDR3 contains 15 residues. The CDR3 here is CASSPGGGRSWEQYF. CDR3 in DNA: TGTGCCAGCAGTCCCGGGGGCGGGAGATCGTGGGAGCAGTACTTC.

This chain connects TRBV2 to TRBJ2-7; 8 bases match TRBD1. Germline V lookup: CDR1 SNHLY, CDR2 FYNNEI. CDR3 length equals 14 residues. With 6 bases clipped from V and 3 bases from J, the junction kept 7 bases outside the gene matches. The CDR3: CASRGRDRLYEQYF. The CDR3 nucleotides read TGTGCCAGCAGAGGCCGGGACAGGCTCTACGAGCAGTACTTC.

CDR3 region: CASSFPDRGRMETQYF. DNA of the CDR3: TGTGCCAGCAGTTTCCCGGACAGGGGGCGCATGGAGACCCAGTACTTC. The rearrangement uses TRBV28 and TRBJ2-5; TRBD1 agrees at 11 bases. Trimming took 3 bases from V and 5 from J; bases not matched to a gene: 8. Germline values: CDR1 MDHEN, CDR2 SYDVKM. This CDR3 spans 16 amino acids.

This clone was counted once. This CDR3 is CASSQDLGGAGELFF. The CDR3, as DNA: TGCGCCAGCAGCCAAGATCTGGGGGGGGCCGGGGAGCTGTTTTTT. This chain uses TRBV4-3 with TRBJ2-2; TRBD2 aligns across 7 bases. CDR3 length equals 15 residues. Germline V gene data show CDR1 as LGHNA and CDR2 as YSLEER. V gave up 0 bases and J gave up 6 bases; unmatched junction bases: 4.

The V and J genes are TRBV9 and TRBJ2-7, with 9 bases lining up with TRBD1. Germline V lookup: CDR1 SGDLS, CDR2 YYNGEE. Trimming removed 4 bases from V and 1 base from J; junction bases left unmatched: 9. The CDR3 is 16 residues long. CDR3: CASSLLPDRGSYEQYF. The CDR3 DNA reads TGTGCCAGCAGCCTCCTCCCGGACAGGGGATCCTACGAGCAGTACTTC.